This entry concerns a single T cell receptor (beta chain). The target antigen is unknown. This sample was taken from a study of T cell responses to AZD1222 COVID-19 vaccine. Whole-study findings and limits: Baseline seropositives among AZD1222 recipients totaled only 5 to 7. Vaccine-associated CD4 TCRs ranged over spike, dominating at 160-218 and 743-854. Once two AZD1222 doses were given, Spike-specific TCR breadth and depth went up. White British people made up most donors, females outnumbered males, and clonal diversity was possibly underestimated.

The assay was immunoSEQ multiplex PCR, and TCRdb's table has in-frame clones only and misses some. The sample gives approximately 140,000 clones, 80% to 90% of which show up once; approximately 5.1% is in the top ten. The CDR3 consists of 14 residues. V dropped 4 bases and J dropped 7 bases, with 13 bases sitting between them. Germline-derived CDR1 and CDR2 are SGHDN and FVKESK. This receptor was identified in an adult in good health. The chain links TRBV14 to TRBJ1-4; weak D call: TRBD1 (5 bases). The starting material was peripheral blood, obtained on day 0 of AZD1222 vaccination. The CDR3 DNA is TGTGCCAGCAGCCGCTTCGACAGCTTTGAAAAACTGTTTTTT. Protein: CASSRFDSFEKLFF.